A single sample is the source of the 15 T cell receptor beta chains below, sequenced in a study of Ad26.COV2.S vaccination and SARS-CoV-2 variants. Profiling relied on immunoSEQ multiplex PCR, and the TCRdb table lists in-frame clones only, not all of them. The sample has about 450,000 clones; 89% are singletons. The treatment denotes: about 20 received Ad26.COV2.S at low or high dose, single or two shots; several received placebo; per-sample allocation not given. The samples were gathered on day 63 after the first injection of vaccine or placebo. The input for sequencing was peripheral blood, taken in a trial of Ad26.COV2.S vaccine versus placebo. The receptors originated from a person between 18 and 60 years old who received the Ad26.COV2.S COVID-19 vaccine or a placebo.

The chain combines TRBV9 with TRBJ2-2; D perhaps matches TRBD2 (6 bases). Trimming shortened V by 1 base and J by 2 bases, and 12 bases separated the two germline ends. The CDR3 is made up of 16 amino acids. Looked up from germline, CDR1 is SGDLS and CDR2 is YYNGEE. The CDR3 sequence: CASSVYSSVNTGELFF. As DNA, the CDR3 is TGTGCCAGCAGCGTATATTCTAGCGTCAACACCGGGGAGCTGTTTTTT. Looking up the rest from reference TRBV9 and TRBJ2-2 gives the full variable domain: DSGVTQTPKHLITATGQRVTLRCSPRSGDLSVYWYQQSLDQGLQFLIQYYNGEERAKGNILERFSAQQFPDLHSELNLSSLELGDSALYFCASSVYSSVNTGELFFGEGSRLTVL.

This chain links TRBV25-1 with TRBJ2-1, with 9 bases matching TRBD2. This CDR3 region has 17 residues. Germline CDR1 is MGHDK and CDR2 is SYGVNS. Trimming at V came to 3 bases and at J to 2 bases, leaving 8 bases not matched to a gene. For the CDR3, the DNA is TGTGCCAGCAGTGATTCCGTGGGCGGGGGGGCCTACAATGAGCAGTTCTTC. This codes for CASSDSVGGGAYNEQFF.

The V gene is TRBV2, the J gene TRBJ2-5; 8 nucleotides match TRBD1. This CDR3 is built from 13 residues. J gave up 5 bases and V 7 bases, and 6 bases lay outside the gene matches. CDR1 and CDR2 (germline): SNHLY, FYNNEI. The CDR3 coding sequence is TGTGCCAGCACCAGGGGGCTGGGTGAGACCCAGTACTTC. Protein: CASTRGLGETQYF. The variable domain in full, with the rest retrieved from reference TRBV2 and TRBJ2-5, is EPEVTQTPSHQVTQMGQEVILRCVPISNHLYFYWYRQILGQKVEFLVSFYNNEISEKSEIFDDQFSVERPDGSNFTLKIRSTKLEDSAMYFCASTRGLGETQYFGPGTRLLVL.

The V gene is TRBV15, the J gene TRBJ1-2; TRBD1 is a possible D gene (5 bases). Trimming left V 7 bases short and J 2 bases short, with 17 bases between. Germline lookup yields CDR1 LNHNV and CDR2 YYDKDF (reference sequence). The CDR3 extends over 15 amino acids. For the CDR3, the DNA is TGTGCCACCAAAGCCGCGTTAGAGGGGAACTATGGCTACACCTTC. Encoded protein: CATKAALEGNYGYTF.

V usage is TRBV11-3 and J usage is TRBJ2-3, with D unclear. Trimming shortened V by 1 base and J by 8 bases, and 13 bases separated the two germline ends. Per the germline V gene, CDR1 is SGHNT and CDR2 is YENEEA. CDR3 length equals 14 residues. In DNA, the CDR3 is TGTGCCAGCAGCTTAGTGGTTGGTTCTGGTACGCAGTATTTT. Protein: CASSLVVGSGTQYF.

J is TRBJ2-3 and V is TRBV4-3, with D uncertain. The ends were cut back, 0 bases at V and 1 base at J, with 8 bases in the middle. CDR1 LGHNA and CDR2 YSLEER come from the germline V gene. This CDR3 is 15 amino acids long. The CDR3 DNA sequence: TGCGCCAGCAGCCAAGAATATCTAGGCACAGATACGCAGTATTTT. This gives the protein CASSQEYLGTDTQYF.

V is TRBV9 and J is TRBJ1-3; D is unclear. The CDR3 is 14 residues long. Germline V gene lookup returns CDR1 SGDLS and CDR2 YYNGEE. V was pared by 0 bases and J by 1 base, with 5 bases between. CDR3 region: CASSVGVSGNTIYF. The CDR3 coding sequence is TGTGCCAGCAGCGTAGGGGTTTCTGGAAACACCATATATTTT.

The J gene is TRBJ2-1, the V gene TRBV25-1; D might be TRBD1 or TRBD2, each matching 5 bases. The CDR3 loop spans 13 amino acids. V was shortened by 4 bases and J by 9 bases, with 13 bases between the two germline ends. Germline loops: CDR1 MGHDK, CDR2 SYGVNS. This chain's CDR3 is CASSVWGEGEQFF. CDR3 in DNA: TGTGCCAGCAGTGTTTGGGGCGAGGGTGAGCAGTTCTTC.

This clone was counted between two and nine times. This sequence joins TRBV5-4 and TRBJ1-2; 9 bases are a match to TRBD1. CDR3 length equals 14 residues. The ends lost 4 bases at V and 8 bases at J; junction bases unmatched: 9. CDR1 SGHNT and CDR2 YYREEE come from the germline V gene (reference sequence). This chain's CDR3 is CASSSRDRVQGYTF. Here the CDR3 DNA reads TGTGCCAGCAGCAGCCGGGACAGGGTCCAAGGCTACACCTTC.

The CDR3 sequence is CASSYRNRPLYGYTF. The CDR3 coding sequence is TGTGCCAGCAGTTACCGGAATCGCCCGCTCTATGGCTACACCTTC. V usage is TRBV6-5 and J usage is TRBJ1-2; unclear D gene. V lost 2 bases and J 4 bases, leaving 14 bases between the germline ends. The CDR3 has 15 amino acids. Germline lookup yields CDR1 MNHEY and CDR2 SVGAGI.

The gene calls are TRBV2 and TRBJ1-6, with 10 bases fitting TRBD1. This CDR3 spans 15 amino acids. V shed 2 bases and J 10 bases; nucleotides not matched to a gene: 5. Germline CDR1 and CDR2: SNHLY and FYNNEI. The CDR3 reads CASSELGQGRSPLHF. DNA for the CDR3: TGTGCCAGCAGTGAACTGGGACAGGGGAGGTCACCCCTCCACTTT.

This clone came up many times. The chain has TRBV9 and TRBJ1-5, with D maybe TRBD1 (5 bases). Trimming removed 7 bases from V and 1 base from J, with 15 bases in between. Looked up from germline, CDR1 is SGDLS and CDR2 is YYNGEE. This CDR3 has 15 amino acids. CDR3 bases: TGTGCCAGCGGGCAGGGTTTTATGAGCAATCAGCCCCAGCATTTT. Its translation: CASGQGFMSNQPQHF.

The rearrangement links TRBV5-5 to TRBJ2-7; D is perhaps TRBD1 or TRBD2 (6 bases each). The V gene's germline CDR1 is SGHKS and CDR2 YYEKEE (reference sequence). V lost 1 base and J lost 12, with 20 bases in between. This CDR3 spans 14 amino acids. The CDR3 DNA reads TGTGCCAGCAGCTTGACCCCCGGGGGCCCGGGGGCGTACTTC. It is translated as CASSLTPGGPGAYF.

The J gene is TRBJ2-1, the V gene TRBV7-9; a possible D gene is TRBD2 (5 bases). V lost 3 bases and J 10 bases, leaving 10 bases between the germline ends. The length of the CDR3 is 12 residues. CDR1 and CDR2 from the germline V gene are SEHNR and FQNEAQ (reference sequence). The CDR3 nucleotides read TGTGCCAGCAGCTTGTCGGCGGGCGAGCAGTTCTTC. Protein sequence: CASSLSAGEQFF. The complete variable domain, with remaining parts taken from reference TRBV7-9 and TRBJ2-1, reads DTGVSQNPRHKITKRGQNVTFRCDPISEHNRLYWYRQTLGQGPEFLTYFQNEAQLEKSRLLSDRFSAERPKGSFSTLEIQRTEQGDSAMYLCASSLSAGEQFFGPGTRLTVL.

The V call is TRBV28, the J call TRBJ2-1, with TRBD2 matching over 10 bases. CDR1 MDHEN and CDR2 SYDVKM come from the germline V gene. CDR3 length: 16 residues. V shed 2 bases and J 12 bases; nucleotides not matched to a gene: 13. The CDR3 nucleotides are TGTGCCAGCAGTTTAAGTGGAGCGGGAGGGGTTTTCTGGCAGTTCTTC. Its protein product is CASSLSGAGGVFWQFF.